The sequence of this T cell receptor beta chain was determined in a study of blood T cell repertoires in COVID-19. The sample holds one count of this clone. Data came from immunoSEQ multiplex PCR; TCRdb stores just in-frame clones and leaves some out. Altogether some 150,000 clones are present, approximately 83% being singletons, with the ten largest covering approximately 8%. Germline loops: CDR1 SGHKS, CDR2 YYEKEE (reference sequence). J gave up 5 bases and V 2 bases, and 12 bases lay outside the gene matches. The CDR3 loop spans 17 amino acids. The receptor comes from a woman aged 60-70 years with COVID-19, enrolled during active disease. The chain couples TRBV5-5 to TRBJ1-5; TRBD1 matches at 8 bases. Source material: peripheral blood. The chain's CDR3 is CASSLGLGGTGHQPQHF. In DNA, the CDR3 is TGTGCCAGCAGCTTAGGATTAGGCGGGACAGGTCATCAGCCCCAGCATTTT.